This T cell receptor beta chain was sequenced for a study of shared clonotypes between healthy human individuals. This clone was found once. The antigen remains undetermined. The study, taken as a whole, reports: A generally larger estimated richness was seen in naive subsets than in memory subsets.

CDR3 length: 14 amino acids. J gave up 5 bases and V 2 bases, and 4 bases lay outside the gene matches. Germline assignment: CDR1 SGHTA and CDR2 FQGNSA. Sequencing was performed with immunoSEQ multiplex PCR; in TCRdb, only in-frame clones are kept and a portion is missing. Of about 600,000 clones in the sample, more than 95% were seen once. The receptor comes from a woman between 25 and 40 years old in good health. Sequencing was performed on naive CD4+ T cells sorted from blood. The subset here: CD45RA+ positively selected. The chain uses TRBV7-2 and TRBJ2-7; 9 nucleotides match TRBD1. The CDR3 DNA follows: TGTGCCAGCAGCTTACCCGGGACAGGGAACGAGCAGTACTTC. Protein product: CASSLPGTGNEQYF. Variable domain in full (rest from reference TRBV7-2 and TRBJ2-7): GAGVSQSPSNKVTEKGKDVELRCDPISGHTALYWYRQSLGQGLEFLIYFQGNSAPDKSGLPSDRFSAERTGGSVSTLTIQRTQQEDSAVYLCASSLPGTGNEQYFGPGTRLTVT.